These 31 T cell receptor beta chains originate from one sample sequenced in a study of shared clonotypes between healthy human individuals. This table comes from immunoSEQ multiplex PCR, and its TCRdb copy is limited to in-frame clones, with some not included. The table lists approximately 620,000 clones, more than 95% of them singletons, with roughly 0.05% in the top ten. Source material: naive CD4+ T cells sorted from blood. Documented subset: CD45RA+ positively selected. The receptors here all came from a woman in her twenties or thirties in good health.

The chain links TRBV7-8 to TRBJ1-3, with D perhaps matching TRBD1 (5 bases). CDR1 and CDR2 (germline): SGHVS, FQNEAQ. Trimming took 5 bases from V and 0 from J, leaving 14 bases between them. This CDR3 comprises 16 residues. The CDR3 sequence is CASSLEGRFSGNTIYF. CDR3 in DNA: TGTGCCAGCAGCCTAGAGGGACGTTTCTCTGGAAACACCATATATTTT.

V usage is TRBV29-1 and J usage is TRBJ2-2; 7 bases fit TRBD2. The V segment lost 7 bases and the J segment 1 base; nucleotides outside the gene matches: 9. This CDR3 has 15 amino acids. CDR1 SQVTM and CDR2 ANQGSEA come from the germline V gene. CDR3 nucleotide sequence: TGCAGCGCTAAAAGCGGGACTAAGAACACCGGGGAGCTGTTTTTT. It yields the protein CSAKSGTKNTGELFF.

The chain joins TRBV6-5 to TRBJ2-7, with 7 nucleotides matching TRBD1. Germline V lookup: CDR1 MNHEY, CDR2 SVGAGI. The CDR3 runs to 13 residues. The junction had 5 bases not matched to a gene; V was cut back by 2 bases and J by 7 bases. The CDR3 sequence: CASSYITGEEQYF. The CDR3 DNA reads TGTGCCAGCAGTTACATAACAGGGGAAGAGCAGTACTTC.

The rearrangement links TRBV18 to TRBJ2-5; TRBD2 agrees at 9 bases. V was clipped by 3 bases and J by 1 base; unmatched bases: 3. The germline gives CDR1 KGHSH, CDR2 LQKENI. The CDR3 covers 15 residues. CDR3 sequence: CASSPPAGGQETQYF. CDR3 DNA: TGTGCCAGCTCACCGCCAGCGGGGGGCCAAGAGACCCAGTACTTC. The full variable domain, in which reference TRBV18 and TRBJ2-5 provide the parts outside the CDR3, is NAGVMQNPRHLVRRRGQEARLRCSPMKGHSHVYWYRQLPEEGLKFMVYLQKENIIDESGMPKERFSAEFPKEGPSILRIQQVVRGDSAAYFCASSPPAGGQETQYFGPGTRLLVL.

The V call is TRBV28, the J call TRBJ1-3, with 8 bases that match TRBD1. The V segment lost 4 bases and the J segment 5 bases; nucleotides outside the gene matches: 7. This CDR3 has 15 residues. In germline, CDR1 is MDHEN, CDR2 SYDVKM. The CDR3 region is CASSYDRGTRNTIYF. DNA of the CDR3: TGTGCCAGCAGTTATGACAGGGGTACAAGAAACACCATATATTTT. The variable domain in full, completed from reference TRBV28 and TRBJ1-3, reads DVKVTQSSRYLVKRTGEKVFLECVQDMDHENMFWYRQDPGLGLRLIYFSYDVKMKEKGDIPEGYSVSREKKERFSLILESASTNQTSMYLCASSYDRGTRNTIYFGEGSWLTVV.

CDR3 coding DNA: TGTGCCAGCAGTTTAAGGGATCCAGCCAAAAACATTCAGTACTTC. Its protein is CASSLRDPAKNIQYF. V gene TRBV27 combines with J gene TRBJ2-4; D is ambiguous. This CDR3 has 15 amino acids. Trimming took off 2 bases at V and 0 bases at J, with 8 bases between the two ends. The germline gives CDR1 MNHEY, CDR2 SMNVEV (reference sequence).

The chain employs TRBV28 and TRBJ2-7, with D tentatively TRBD1 or TRBD2 (5 bases each). The germline CDR1 and CDR2 sequences are MDHEN and SYDVKM. Trimming took 3 bases from V and 5 from J, leaving 17 bases between them. CDR3 length equals 15 residues. CDR3 sequence reads: CASSFHGAGSHEQYF. The CDR3 DNA is TGTGCCAGCAGTTTCCACGGGGCAGGGTCCCACGAGCAGTACTTC.

The chain combines TRBV19 with TRBJ1-4; 8 nucleotides agree with TRBD1. The length of the CDR3 is 16 residues. V was clipped by 4 bases and J by 1 base; unmatched bases: 5. Germline values: CDR1 LNHDA, CDR2 SQIVND (reference sequence). The CDR3 region is CASSRTGPLTNEKLFF. CDR3 bases: TGTGCCAGTAGTAGGACAGGGCCCCTAACTAATGAAAAACTGTTTTTT. Together with reference TRBV19 and TRBJ1-4, the CDR3 gives the full variable domain: DGGITQSPKYLFRKEGQNVTLSCEQNLNHDAMYWYRQDPGQGLRLIYYSQIVNDFQKGDIAEGYSVSREKKESFPLTVTSAQKNPTAFYLCASSRTGPLTNEKLFFGSGTQLSVL.

The J gene is TRBJ2-7, the V gene TRBV6-5; 12 bases map to TRBD2. Per the germline V gene, CDR1 is MNHEY and CDR2 is SVGAGI. The CDR3 is 16 residues long. The V and J ends lost 4 bases and 7 bases, in that order; junction bases with no gene match: 11. This chain's CDR3 is CASSWDPPLAGGEQYF. CDR3 nucleotide sequence: TGTGCCAGCAGTTGGGACCCCCCTCTAGCGGGAGGGGAGCAGTACTTC.

The V gene is TRBV21-1, the J gene TRBJ1-2. TRBV21-1 is tagged as a pseudogene. The CDR3 is 12 amino acids. CDR3 bases: TGTGCCAGCGACGGTACTCCTCAGGGCTACACCTTC. Protein: CASDGTPQGYTF.

The chain couples TRBV7-3 to TRBJ2-1; 7 positions agree with TRBD1. CDR3 length equals 16 residues. Trimming cost V 5 bases and J 6 bases; bases outside gene matches: 13. Germline CDR1 and CDR2: SGHTA and FQGTGA. The CDR3 spells CASSPLDRVSGNEQFF. CDR3 bases: TGTGCCAGCAGCCCCCTCGACAGGGTCTCCGGCAATGAGCAGTTCTTC.

The gene calls are TRBV6-1 and TRBJ1-5; TRBD1 aligns across 8 bases. This CDR3 contains 15 residues. The J segment lost 5 bases and the V segment lost 3 bases, leaving 6 bases of the junction unmatched. Germline V gene data show CDR1 as MNHNS and CDR2 as SASEGT. The CDR3 region has the DNA TGTGCCAGCAGTGAGGACAGGGAACCTCATCAGCCCCAGCATTTT. Amino acid sequence: CASSEDREPHQPQHF.

V gene TRBV7-2 combines with J gene TRBJ2-7; tentatively, D is TRBD2 (5 bases). Germline V lookup: CDR1 SGHTA, CDR2 FQGNSA. Trimming stripped 1 base from V and 0 bases from J, with 10 bases between. This CDR3 has 15 residues. The CDR3 DNA is TGTGCCAGCAGCTTAGGCGGCGGGTACTCCTACGAGCAGTACTTC. Protein product: CASSLGGGYSYEQYF.

The rearrangement joins TRBV6-6 to TRBJ2-1; TRBD2 matches at 7 bases. CDR1 and CDR2 from the germline V gene are MNHNY and SVGAGI (reference sequence). The V segment lost 2 bases and the J segment 8 bases; nucleotides outside the gene matches: 9. This CDR3 contains 15 residues. CDR3 protein: CASSYGEGLLHEQFF. The CDR3 DNA follows: TGTGCCAGCAGTTACGGGGAGGGCCTCCTCCATGAGCAGTTCTTC.

This chain connects TRBV5-8 to TRBJ2-1; no clear D gene. The germline V gene encodes CDR1 SGHTS and CDR2 YDEGEE. This CDR3 comprises 16 residues. The V and J ends lost 4 bases and 7 bases respectively, with 21 bases between them. DNA for the CDR3: TGTGCCAGCAGCGCGCGGTCAAATCCCTTAAATAATGAGCAGTTCTTC. This translates into CASSARSNPLNNEQFF.

This chain uses TRBV5-4 with TRBJ2-3, with TRBD1 as a possible D gene (6 bases). There are 14 residues in the CDR3. In germline, CDR1 is SGHNT, CDR2 YYREEE (reference sequence). V dropped 2 bases and J dropped 10 bases, with 17 bases sitting between them. The CDR3 spells CASSFQFIRGSQYF. CDR3 sequence (DNA): TGTGCCAGCAGCTTTCAGTTTATTAGGGGGTCGCAGTATTTT.

The chain links TRBV6-5 to TRBJ2-5; 15 nucleotides agree with TRBD2. This CDR3 has 15 amino acids. Germline-derived CDR1 and CDR2 are MNHEY and SVGAGI. With 6 bases clipped from V and 4 bases from J, the junction kept 3 bases outside the gene matches. The CDR3 loop reads CASRSGLAGGETQYF. Written as DNA, the CDR3 is TGTGCCAGCAGGTCGGGACTAGCGGGAGGAGAGACCCAGTACTTC.

This clone has just one count. The chain employs TRBV4-2 and TRBJ2-1; possibly TRBD2 for D (6 bases). The V and J ends lost 5 bases and 6 bases respectively, with 17 bases between them. Per the germline V gene, CDR1 is LGHNA and CDR2 is YNFKEQ. This CDR3 comprises 15 residues. The CDR3 nucleotides read TGTGCCAGCAGCGCTTACGGGGGTCCGGTCAATGAGCAGTTCTTC. It specifies CASSAYGGPVNEQFF.

The chain combines TRBV6-1 with TRBJ1-5, with a tentative D call TRBD1 (5 bases). Germline assignment: CDR1 MNHNS and CDR2 SASEGT. The CDR3 runs to 17 residues. The germline V and J ends were trimmed by 0 bases and 0 bases, with 12 bases remaining between them. For the CDR3, the DNA is TGTGCCAGCAGTGAAGCCTGGGGACGGTATAGCAATCAGCCCCAGCATTTT. Protein: CASSEAWGRYSNQPQHF.

This rearrangement joins TRBV19 to TRBJ2-2; D is possibly TRBD2 (7 bases). V lost 3 bases, J lost 6 bases, and 17 bases lay in between. CDR1 LNHDA and CDR2 SQIVND come from the germline V gene (reference sequence). The CDR3 consists of 16 residues. The CDR3 protein is CASSMGGGRVAGELFF. The DNA for the CDR3 is TGTGCCAGTAGTATGGGGGGCGGGAGAGTCGCCGGGGAGCTGTTTTTT.

The V call is TRBV2, the J call TRBJ2-7, with TRBD2 matching over 9 bases. The CDR3 covers 14 residues. V shed 3 bases and J 5 bases; nucleotides not matched to a gene: 5. From germline, CDR1 is SNHLY and CDR2 FYNNEI. CDR3 in amino acids: CASSDPSGINEQYF. CDR3 nucleotides: TGTGCCAGCAGTGACCCTAGCGGGATTAACGAGCAGTACTTC.

The rearrangement links TRBV25-1 to TRBJ2-1; D call uncertain. V was shortened by 1 base and J by 8 bases, with 9 bases between the two germline ends. This CDR3 has 13 residues. The germline CDR1 and CDR2 sequences are MGHDK and SYGVNS. The chain's CDR3 is CASSEFEVDEQFF. CDR3 coding DNA: TGTGCCAGCAGTGAATTCGAAGTGGATGAGCAGTTCTTC.

This chain joins TRBV5-1 and TRBJ2-1, with 12 bases identical to TRBD2. The length of the CDR3 is 17 residues. Germline V gene sequence: CDR1 SGHRS, CDR2 YFSETQ. V gave up 6 bases and J gave up 0 bases; unmatched junction bases: 7. This CDR3 reads CASTRTSGINSYNEQFF. The CDR3 nucleotides read TGCGCCAGCACCCGGACTAGCGGGATTAACTCCTACAATGAGCAGTTCTTC.

This rearrangement joins TRBV6-6 to TRBJ2-7; D perhaps matches TRBD1 (5 bases). Germline V gene sequence: CDR1 MNHNY, CDR2 SVGAGI (reference sequence). The CDR3 contains 12 residues. V dropped 4 bases and J dropped 6 bases, with 10 bases sitting between them. The CDR3 region is CASSFDSREQYF. The CDR3 region has the DNA TGTGCCAGCAGTTTTGACAGTCGCGAGCAGTACTTC.

The V and J genes are TRBV14 and TRBJ2-5; D perhaps matches TRBD1 (5 bases). Trimming removed 0 bases from V and 2 bases from J, with 13 bases in between. From germline, CDR1 is SGHDN and CDR2 FVKESK. There are 16 residues in the CDR3. The CDR3 DNA follows: TGTGCCAGCAGCCAAGAATCAGGACAACTGCAAGAGACCCAGTACTTC. It yields the protein CASSQESGQLQETQYF.

This rearrangement joins TRBV18 to TRBJ2-3; D is unresolved. The CDR3 spans 13 residues. CDR1 and CDR2 from the germline V gene are KGHSH and LQKENI. V lost 0 bases, J lost 8 bases, and 9 bases lay in between. CDR3 in amino acids: CASSPPKVGTQYF. The CDR3 region has the DNA TGTGCCAGCTCACCACCCAAGGTCGGTACGCAGTATTTT.

The chain couples TRBV7-9 to TRBJ1-3; 8 positions match TRBD1. The CDR3 totals 17 residues. Per the germline V gene, CDR1 is SEHNR and CDR2 is FQNEAQ (reference sequence). V was pared by 3 bases and J by 4 bases, with 11 bases of the junction left unmatched. CDR3 bases: TGTGCCAGCAGCTTCCTCGCCGACAGGGGAGGAGGAAACACCATATATTTT. As protein: CASSFLADRGGGNTIYF.

The chain employs TRBV27 and TRBJ2-5; 7 bases line up with TRBD2. The CDR3 consists of 15 residues. V was pared by 3 bases and J by 3 bases, with 7 bases of the junction left unmatched. Germline assignment: CDR1 MNHEY and CDR2 SMNVEV (reference sequence). CDR3: CASSFFSGREETQYF. In DNA, the CDR3 is TGTGCCAGCAGTTTCTTTTCAGGGAGGGAAGAGACCCAGTACTTC.

J is TRBJ1-1 and V is TRBV28, with TRBD1 matching 8 bases. From germline, CDR1 is MDHEN and CDR2 SYDVKM. This CDR3 spans 14 amino acids. The V and J ends lost 7 bases and 7 bases, in that order; junction bases with no gene match: 11. The CDR3 nucleotides read TGTGCCAGCACCCCTTCGACAGGGGTAATTGAAGCTTTCTTT. The encoded protein is CASTPSTGVIEAFF.

This chain links TRBV19 with TRBJ2-2, with D perhaps assigned TRBD1 or TRBD2 (5 bases each). Germline V gives CDR1 LNHDA, CDR2 SQIVND (reference sequence). This CDR3 is built from 16 residues. Between the trimmed V and J ends, which lost 6 bases and 1 base, there was a span of 15 bases. The CDR3 region is CASRRPGRRNTGELFF. The CDR3 DNA is TGTGCCAGTAGGCGTCCGGGGCGAAGGAACACCGGGGAGCTGTTTTTT.

The chain has TRBV18 and TRBJ2-1; the match to TRBD2 covers 12 bases. From germline, CDR1 is KGHSH and CDR2 LQKENI. J was trimmed by 8 bases and V by 3 bases; bases with no gene match: 5. CDR3 length: 15 amino acids. The CDR3 spells CASSPTSGRSDEQFF. The CDR3 DNA follows: TGTGCCAGCTCACCCACTAGCGGGAGGAGCGATGAGCAGTTCTTC.